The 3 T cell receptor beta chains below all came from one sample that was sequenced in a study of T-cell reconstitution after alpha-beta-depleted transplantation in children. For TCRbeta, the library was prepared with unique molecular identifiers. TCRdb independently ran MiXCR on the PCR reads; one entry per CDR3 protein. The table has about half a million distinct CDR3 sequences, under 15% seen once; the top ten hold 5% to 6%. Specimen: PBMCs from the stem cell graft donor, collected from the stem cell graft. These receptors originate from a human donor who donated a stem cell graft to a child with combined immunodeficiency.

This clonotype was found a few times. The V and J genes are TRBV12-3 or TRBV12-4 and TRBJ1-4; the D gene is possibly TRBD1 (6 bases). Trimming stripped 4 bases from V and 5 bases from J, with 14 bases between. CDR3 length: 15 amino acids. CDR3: CASSYTGHTNEKLFF. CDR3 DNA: TGTGCCAGCAGTTATACGGGACATACAAATGAAAAACTGTTTTTT.

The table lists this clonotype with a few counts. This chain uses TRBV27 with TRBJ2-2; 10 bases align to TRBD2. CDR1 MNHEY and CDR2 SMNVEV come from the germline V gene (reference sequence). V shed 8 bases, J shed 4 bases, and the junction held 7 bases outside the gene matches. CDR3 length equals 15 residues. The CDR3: CASLSGRWGTGELFF. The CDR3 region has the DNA TGTGCCAGCCTTAGCGGGAGGTGGGGCACCGGGGAGCTGTTTTTT.

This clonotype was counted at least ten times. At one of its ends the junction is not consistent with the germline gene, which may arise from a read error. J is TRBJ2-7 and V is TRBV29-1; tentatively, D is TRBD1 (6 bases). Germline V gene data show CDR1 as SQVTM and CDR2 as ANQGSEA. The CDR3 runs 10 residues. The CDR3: CSVESDRRVF. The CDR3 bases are TGCAGCGTTGAATCGGACAGAAGGGTCTTC.